These 15 T cell receptor beta chains were sequenced from one sample in a study of blood T cell repertoires in COVID-19 (dated by TCRdb to 2020 to 2021). The protocol used for the library was the immunoSEQ multiplex PCR assay. What TCRdb holds here is the immuneACCESS table cut down to in-frame rearrangements. Part of the clones is not present; checked against another copy, under half of the missing clones reflect an unresolved V gene, and the others are unexplained. The sample table records 220,000 or so clones; about 93% of these occur just once. Jointly, the top ten make up around 0.84% of the sample. Sequenced input: peripheral blood. Source of these receptors: a man between 60 and 70 years old with COVID-19, enrolled during active disease.

The chain is built from TRBV12-2 and TRBJ1-6; the table's D call, TRBD1, was not checked against the DNA. TRBV12-2 is a pseudogene locus. There are 22 residues in the CDR3. The CDR3 loop is CASRPRPSTGKVLPDMNSPLHF. DNA of the CDR3: TGTGCAAGTCGCCCACGGCCGTCCACAGGGAAAGTACTTCCAGACATGAATTCACCCCTCCACTTT.

The rearrangement links TRBV3-1 (or the pseudogene TRBV3-2) to TRBJ1-1; D is ambiguous. Germline CDR1 LGHDT, CDR2 YNNKEL (reference sequence). The CDR3 has 12 amino acids. Trimming removed 0 bases from V and 6 bases from J, with 5 bases in between. The CDR3 reads CASSQDSSEAFF. The CDR3 bases are TGTGCCAGCAGCCAAGATAGTTCTGAAGCTTTCTTT.

The chain couples TRBV7-3 to TRBJ2-1, with D unresolved. This CDR3 has 15 amino acids. From germline, CDR1 is SGHTA and CDR2 FQGTGA. Trimming stripped 5 bases from V and 0 bases from J, with 11 bases between. CDR3 protein: CASSHSWSSYNEQFF. The CDR3 DNA sequence: TGTGCCAGCAGCCATAGCTGGAGCTCCTACAATGAGCAGTTCTTC. Complete variable domain (other parts from reference TRBV7-3 and TRBJ2-1): GAGVSQTPSNKVTEKGKYVELRCDPISGHTALYWYRQSLGQGPEFLIYFQGTGAADDSGLPNDRFFAVRPEGSVSTLKIQRTERGDSAVYLCASSHSWSSYNEQFFGPGTRLTVL.

This chain joins TRBV5-5 and TRBJ2-2; D is perhaps TRBD2 (7 bases). CDR3 size: 16 residues. Per the germline V gene, CDR1 is SGHKS and CDR2 is YYEKEE (reference sequence). Trimming removed 4 bases at V and 7 bases at J, with 20 bases between. The CDR3 DNA sequence: TGTGCCAGCAGCAGGGGGGGCCTCACGGGTGACGGGGAGCTGTTTTTT. This gives the protein CASSRGGLTGDGELFF.

V is TRBV2 and J is TRBJ1-4, with TRBD1 matching 8 bases. The CDR3 totals 15 residues. Germline V gene sequence: CDR1 SNHLY, CDR2 FYNNEI. V dropped 7 bases and J dropped 4; count of bases not matched to a gene: 8. The chain's CDR3 is CASKSRGLDNEKLFF. CDR3 in DNA: TGTGCCAGCAAGAGCAGGGGGCTGGATAATGAAAAACTGTTTTTT.

The rearrangement links TRBV3-1 (or the pseudogene TRBV3-2) to TRBJ1-2, with 9 positions matching TRBD1. The CDR3 spans 15 residues. In germline, CDR1 is LGHDT, CDR2 YNNKEL (reference sequence). V was clipped by 1 base and J by 1 base; unmatched bases: 1. This CDR3 reads CASSQGQGVNYGYTF. The CDR3 region has the DNA TGTGCCAGCAGCCAAGGACAGGGGGTTAACTATGGCTACACCTTC.

The J gene is TRBJ1-4, the V gene TRBV25-1; D possibly corresponds to TRBD1 (5 bases). In germline, CDR1 is MGHDK, CDR2 SYGVNS. This CDR3 region has 13 residues. V shed 3 bases and J shed 8 bases, with 10 bases lying between them. CDR3 loop: CASSEAGREKLFF. The CDR3 region has the DNA TGTGCCAGCAGTGAGGCAGGGCGGGAAAAACTGTTTTTT. Full variable domain (missing parts from reference TRBV25-1 and TRBJ1-4): EADIYQTPRYLVIGTGKKITLECSQTMGHDKMYWYQQDPGMELHLIHYSYGVNSTEKGDLSSESTVSRIRTEHFPLTLESARPSHTSQYLCASSEAGREKLFFGSGTQLSVL.

The chain carries TRBV24-1 and TRBJ2-3, with 9 bases aligning to TRBD1. The CDR3 is made up of 17 amino acids. V was pared by 3 bases and J by 2 bases, with 8 bases of the junction left unmatched. Germline CDR1 reads KGHDR; CDR2 reads SFDVKD. CDR3 DNA: TGTGCCACCAGTGATCTAGGGACAGGGCGGGTCACAGATACGCAGTATTTT. It yields the protein CATSDLGTGRVTDTQYF.

This clone was observed once. This chain links TRBV19 with TRBJ2-7; 12 bases agree with TRBD2. This CDR3 region has 16 residues. Looked up from germline, CDR1 is LNHDA and CDR2 is SQIVND (reference sequence). Trimming at V came to 3 bases and at J to 6 bases, leaving 9 bases not matched to a gene. The CDR3: CASSIKLAGGQSEQYF. The CDR3 nucleotides read TGTGCCAGTAGTATTAAACTAGCGGGAGGACAGTCCGAGCAGTACTTC. Complete variable domain (other parts from reference TRBV19 and TRBJ2-7): DGGITQSPKYLFRKEGQNVTLSCEQNLNHDAMYWYRQDPGQGLRLIYYSQIVNDFQKGDIAEGYSVSREKKESFPLTVTSAQKNPTAFYLCASSIKLAGGQSEQYFGPGTRLTVT.

This chain connects TRBV5-1 to TRBJ1-2; 11 nucleotides line up with TRBD1. Germline V gives CDR1 SGHRS, CDR2 YFSETQ. J was trimmed by 4 bases and V by 3 bases; bases with no gene match: 5. This CDR3 comprises 15 residues. DNA for the CDR3: TGCGCCAGCAGCTGGGGGACAGGGGGTAGCTATGGCTACACCTTC. Translating it yields CASSWGTGGSYGYTF.

The gene calls are TRBV5-1 and TRBJ1-3; the D is unclear. Looked up from germline, CDR1 is SGHRS and CDR2 is YFSETQ. The ends were cut back, 4 bases at V and 0 bases at J, with 14 bases in the middle. This CDR3 comprises 16 residues. CDR3 in amino acids: CASSPSARNSGNTIYF. In DNA form, the CDR3 reads TGCGCCAGCAGCCCCTCCGCGAGGAACTCTGGAAACACCATATATTTT. The full variable domain, with the rest looked up from reference TRBV5-1 and TRBJ1-3, is KAGVTQTPRYLIKTRGQQVTLSCSPISGHRSVSWYQQTPGQGLQFLFEYFSETQRNKGNFPGRFSGRQFSNSRSEMNVSTLELGDSALYLCASSPSARNSGNTIYFGEGSWLTVV.

The CDR3 DNA is TGTGCCAGTAGTTTTAGCGGGGGGGCAGATACGCAGTATTTT. This translates into CASSFSGGADTQYF. The chain combines TRBV19 with TRBJ2-3; TRBD2 matches 11 bases. CDR1 and CDR2 (germline): LNHDA, SQIVND (reference sequence). Trimming cost V 5 bases and J 4 bases; bases outside gene matches: 2. The CDR3 contains 14 residues.

V usage is TRBV30 and J usage is TRBJ1-5, with D perhaps TRBD1 (5 bases). From germline, CDR1 is GTSNPN and CDR2 SVGIG (reference sequence). This CDR3 region has 15 residues. The V end was cut by 3 bases, the J end by 7 bases, with 19 bases between. The CDR3 region is CAWSTQTEEGQPQHF. DNA for the CDR3: TGTGCCTGGAGCACTCAGACAGAGGAGGGCCAGCCCCAGCATTTT.

The chain couples TRBV19 to TRBJ2-1, with TRBD2 matching 13 bases. J lost 0 bases, V lost 3 bases, and 20 bases had no gene match. This CDR3 region has 23 residues. Germline loops: CDR1 LNHDA, CDR2 SQIVND (reference sequence). In DNA form, the CDR3 reads TGTGCCAGTAGTATTCGGTGGACTAGCGGGAGCCGCCCTTCCGGGAGCTCCTACAATGAGCAGTTCTTC. Encoded protein: CASSIRWTSGSRPSGSSYNEQFF.

The chain has TRBV5-1 and TRBJ2-7; 8 positions agree with TRBD1. CDR3 length: 16 amino acids. Germline V gene lookup returns CDR1 SGHRS and CDR2 YFSETQ. V shed 0 bases, J shed 4 bases, and the junction held 9 bases outside the gene matches. The CDR3 loop reads CASSLAGQALEYEQYF. CDR3 in DNA: TGCGCCAGCAGCTTGGCGGGACAGGCCTTGGAGTACGAGCAGTACTTC.